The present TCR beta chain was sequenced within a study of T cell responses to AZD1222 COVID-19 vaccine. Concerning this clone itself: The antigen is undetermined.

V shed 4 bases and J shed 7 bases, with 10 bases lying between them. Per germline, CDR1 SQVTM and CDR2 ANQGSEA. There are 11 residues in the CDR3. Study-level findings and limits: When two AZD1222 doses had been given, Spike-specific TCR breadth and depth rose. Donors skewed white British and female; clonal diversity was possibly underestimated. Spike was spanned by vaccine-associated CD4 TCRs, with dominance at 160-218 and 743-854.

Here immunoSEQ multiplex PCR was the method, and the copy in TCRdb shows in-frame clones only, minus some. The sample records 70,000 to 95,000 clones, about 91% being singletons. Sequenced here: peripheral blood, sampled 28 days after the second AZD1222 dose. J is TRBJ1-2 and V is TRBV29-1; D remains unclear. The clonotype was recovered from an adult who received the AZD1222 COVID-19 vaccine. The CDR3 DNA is TGCAGCGTTGCCTCCGGAGGTGGCTACACCTTC. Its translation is CSVASGGGYTF.